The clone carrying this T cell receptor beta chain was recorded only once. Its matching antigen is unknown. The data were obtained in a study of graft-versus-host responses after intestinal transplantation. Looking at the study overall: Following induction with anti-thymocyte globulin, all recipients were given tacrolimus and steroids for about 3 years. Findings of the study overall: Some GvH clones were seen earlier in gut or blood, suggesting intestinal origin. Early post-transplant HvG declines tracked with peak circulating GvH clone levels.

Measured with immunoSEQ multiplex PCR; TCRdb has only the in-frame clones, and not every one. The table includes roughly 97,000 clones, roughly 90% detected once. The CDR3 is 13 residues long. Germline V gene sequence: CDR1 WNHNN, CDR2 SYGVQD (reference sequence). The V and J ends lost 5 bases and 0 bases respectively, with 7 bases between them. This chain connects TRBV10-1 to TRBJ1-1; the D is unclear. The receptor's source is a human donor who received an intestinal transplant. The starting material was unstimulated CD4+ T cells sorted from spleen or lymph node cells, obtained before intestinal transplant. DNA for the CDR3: TGCGCCAGCAGTCCGACCATGAACACTGAAGCTTTCTTT. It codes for CASSPTMNTEAFF.